These T cell receptor beta chains were read from a single sample in a study of T cells in Graves' hyperthyroidism and ophthalmopathy. TCRdb reanalysed the multiplex PCR reads using MiXCR and keeps one entry per CDR3 protein. The data contain roughly 530,000 distinct CDR3 sequences, roughly a sixth of them singletons. The sample consisted of blood. The receptors originated from a woman under 30 with Graves' ophthalmopathy. Both conserved end residues are part of each CDR3. The D gene is left open where the match is weak. Not every row has a clone size; where given, it reads once, few, many or a size class.

v_gene	d_gene	len	j_gene	abundance	CDR3nt	CDR3aa
TRBV12-3/TRBV12-4	TRBD2	14	TRBJ2-5	many	TGTGCCAGCAGTCCGGGACTAGCGTGGGAGACCCAATACTTC	CASSPGLAWETQYF
TRBV27	NA	15	TRBJ1-1	NA	TGTGCCAGCAAGAGGGGCGGGGGGATGAACACTGAAGCTTTCTTT	CASKRGGGMNTEAFF
TRBV28	NA	15	TRBJ2-3	NA	TGTGCCAGCAGCCCGATTTTGTGGCCCTTAGATACGCAGTATTTT	CASSPILWPLDTQYF
TRBV2	NA	12	TRBJ2-5	many	TGTGCCAGCAGGGCCGGACAGGAGACCCAGTACTTC	CASRAGQETQYF
TRBV2	TRBD1	14	TRBJ2-2	NA	TGTGCCAGCAGCAAGACAGGGTGGACCGGGGAGCTGTTTTTT	CASSKTGWTGELFF
TRBV7-2	TRBD1	14	TRBJ1-4	many	TGTGCCAGCAGCGATCCCAGGGGGGGCGAAAAACTGTTTTTT	CASSDPRGGEKLFF
TRBV20-1	NA	13	TRBJ2-4	NA	TGCAGTGCTAGAGTCGGGTCGGGGGACATTCAGTACTTC	CSARVGSGDIQYF
TRBV11-1	NA	13	TRBJ2-7	many	TGTGCCAGCAGCCCTACGAATACCTACGAGCAGTACTTC	CASSPTNTYEQYF
TRBV30	NA	13	TRBJ1-4	few	TGTGCCTGGAAAAGGACAAGGCTGGAAAAACTGTTTTTT	CAWKRTRLEKLFF
TRBV7-3	NA	14	TRBJ2-5	many	TGTGCCAGCAGCAGATCTAGCGAAGGAGAGACCCAGTACTTC	CASSRSSEGETQYF
TRBV27	NA	13	TRBJ2-7	many	TGTGCCAGTAGCGCCAGCCGAACCTACGAGCAGTACTTC	CASSASRTYEQYF
TRBV6-2/TRBV6-3	NA	15	TRBJ1-6	few	TGTGCCAGCAGTCCGGCCCGGGGAGATAATTCACCCCTCCACTTT	CASSPARGDNSPLHF
TRBV28	NA	14	TRBJ1-5	NA	TGTGCCAGCAGGGGACCCTGGGGCAATCAGCCCCAGCATTTT	CASRGPWGNQPQHF
TRBV20-1	TRBD2	15	TRBJ2-5	once	TGCAGTGCTGGCGGGACTAGCGGGAGGATGGAGACCCAGTACTTC	CSAGGTSGRMETQYF
TRBV7-3	TRBD1	13	TRBJ2-1	many	TGTGCCAGCAGCTTGACAGGGGTCAATGAGCAGTTCTTC	CASSLTGVNEQFF
TRBV20-1	NA	13	TRBJ2-7	NA	TGCAGTGCCCGGGGTAGGACAGATTACGAGCAGTACTTC	CSARGRTDYEQYF
TRBV11-2	TRBD1	15	TRBJ1-5	many	TGTGCCAGCAGCCCTCGGACAGGGGGCGATCAGCCCCAGCATTTT	CASSPRTGGDQPQHF
TRBV2	TRBD2	14	TRBJ2-1	many	TGTGCCAGCAGTGAGGCTAGCGGGAGGGCCGAGCAGTTCTTC	CASSEASGRAEQFF
TRBV18	NA	18	TRBJ1-6	NA	TGTGCCAGCTCACCACCCGCAGAATTTAACTCCTATAATTCACCCCTCCACTTT	CASSPPAEFNSYNSPLHF
TRBV12-3/TRBV12-4	NA	12	TRBJ1-2	few	TGTGCCAGCAGTTTCCAGGACGGGTCGCACACCTTC	CASSFQDGSHTF
TRBV19	NA	14	TRBJ2-1	NA	TGTGCCAGTAGTCGGGGGGCTTCCTACAATGAGCAGTTCTTC	CASSRGASYNEQFF
TRBV7-9	NA	15	TRBJ1-5	many	TGTGCCAGCAGCTTAGGAGCGGCAGGCAATCAGCCCCAGCATTTT	CASSLGAAGNQPQHF
TRBV7-9	TRBD2	16	TRBJ2-1	many	TGTGCCAGCAGACGCGACTCGCTAGCGGAATACAATGAGCAGTTCTTC	CASRRDSLAEYNEQFF
TRBV6-5	NA	14	TRBJ2-1	NA	TGTGCCAGCAGTTACACCCAGGAATACAATGAGCAGTTCTTC	CASSYTQEYNEQFF
TRBV5-1	NA	15	TRBJ2-1	many	TGCGCCAGCAGCTTGGATGGGGGTTCCTACAATGAGCAGTTCTTC	CASSLDGGSYNEQFF
TRBV7-2	NA	14	TRBJ2-7	many	TGTGCCAGCAGCCCCTTCCCAGGGAACTACGAGCAGTACTTC	CASSPFPGNYEQYF
TRBV9	NA	15	TRBJ2-1	NA	TGTGCCAGCAGCGGATCAGAGGGCGCACAATGGGAGCAGTTCTTC	CASSGSEGAQWEQFF
TRBV7-9	TRBD2	15	TRBJ2-1	NA	TGTGCCAGCAGCTCCCCGGGACTAGCTAACAATGAGCAGTTCTTC	CASSSPGLANNEQFF
TRBV30	NA	14	TRBJ1-3	many	TGTGCCTGGAGTGTGGGGGGCGCTGGAAACACCATATATTTT	CAWSVGGAGNTIYF
TRBV6-1	TRBD1	11	TRBJ1-1	many	TGTGCCAGCAGCCCACAGGGGAAAGCTTTCTTT	CASSPQGKAFF
TRBV5-1	TRBD1	14	TRBJ1-2	many	TGCGCCAGCAGCGGGGGACAGAGTCCCTATGGCTACACCTTC	CASSGGQSPYGYTF
TRBV30	TRBD2	14	TRBJ2-2	few	TGTGCCTGGAGTTACGGACTAGCGGGGACCGAGCTGTTTTTT	CAWSYGLAGTELFF
TRBV6-2/TRBV6-3	TRBD1	18	TRBJ1-3	many	TGTGCCAGCAGTTACTCGTCTTGGGACAGCAAGTATGGAAACACCATATATTTT	CASSYSSWDSKYGNTIYF
TRBV11-2	NA	15	TRBJ1-3	many	TGTGCCAGCAGCTTAGGAGGGGGCTCTGGAAACACCATATATTTT	CASSLGGGSGNTIYF
TRBV3-1	NA	15	TRBJ2-5	NA	TGTGCCAGCGCCTACCAGGGCGGTTTTGTAGAGACCCAGTACTTC	CASAYQGGFVETQYF
TRBV5-4	TRBD2	20	TRBJ2-1	NA	TGTGCCAGCAGCGAAGAACTAGCGGGAGGACCCTTTAGCTCCTACAATGAGCAGTTCTTC	CASSEELAGGPFSSYNEQFF
TRBV20-1	NA	13	TRBJ2-7	NA	TGCAGTGCTACGCGCAGGAGCTCCTACGAGCAGTACTTC	CSATRRSSYEQYF
TRBV20-1	TRBD1	13	TRBJ2-5	many	TGCAGTGCGGCCCGGACAGGCCAAGAGACCCAGTACTTC	CSAARTGQETQYF
TRBV28	NA	17	TRBJ1-2	many	TGTGCCAGCAGTTTAGGGGGGGCCCAATCTCTTGGCTATGGCTACACCTTC	CASSLGGAQSLGYGYTF
TRBV27	NA	13	TRBJ1-1	many	TGTGCCAGCCAAAGGGGGGTGGGCACTGAAGCTTTCTTT	CASQRGVGTEAFF
TRBV5-1	NA	14	TRBJ1-1	NA	TGCGCCAGCAGCCAACAATCGGGGGGCACTGAAGCTTTCTTT	CASSQQSGGTEAFF
TRBV5-8	NA	13	TRBJ1-6	NA	TGTGCCAGCAGCTTGGTTGGGGTCTCACCCCTCCACTTT	CASSLVGVSPLHF
TRBV12-3/TRBV12-4	NA	15	TRBJ1-6	NA	TGTGCCAGCAGTTTAGGACAGCCGAATAATTCACCCCTCCACTTT	CASSLGQPNNSPLHF
TRBV7-8	NA	14	TRBJ1-1	many	TGTGCCAGCAGCTTACAAAATCGGGGAACTGAAGCTTTCTTT	CASSLQNRGTEAFF
TRBV10-3	TRBD2	15	TRBJ2-1	few	TGTGCCATCAGTGCTAGCGGGAGCTCCTGCAATGAGCAGTTCTTC	CAISASGSSCNEQFF
TRBV6-6	NA	16	TRBJ1-4	NA	TGTGCCAGCAGTTACTCGATCGCCGGGATTAATGAAAAACTGTTTTTT	CASSYSIAGINEKLFF
TRBV7-3	NA	15	TRBJ2-1	NA	TGTGCCAGCAGCTTAGTAGAGGGACGCCGTAATGAGCAGTTCTTC	CASSLVEGRRNEQFF
TRBV13	TRBD2	14	TRBJ2-1	NA	TGTGCCAGCAGCTTGGGACTAGCGGGCCGAGAGCAGTTCTTC	CASSLGLAGREQFF
TRBV6-5	TRBD2	16	TRBJ2-7	NA	TGTGCCAGCAGTTACTCGAATGGGGGGGATGTCGACGAGCAGTACTTC	CASSYSNGGDVDEQYF
TRBV2	NA	12	TRBJ2-7	many	TGTGCCAGCAGTGCACAGGGCTACGAGCAGTACTTC	CASSAQGYEQYF
TRBV19	TRBD1	13	TRBJ1-6	NA	TGTGCCAGTAGGGGACAGGGGGATTCACCCCTCCACTTT	CASRGQGDSPLHF
TRBV9	TRBD2	16	TRBJ2-5	few	TGTGCCAGCAGCCAGGGGACTAGCGGGGGGGCGAAGACCCAGTACTTC	CASSQGTSGGAKTQYF
TRBV18	NA	15	TRBJ2-7	NA	TGTGCCAGCTCACCCGGCGGAAATACAGGGACGGAGCAGTACTTC	CASSPGGNTGTEQYF
TRBV12-3/TRBV12-4	NA	13	TRBJ2-7	few	TGTGCCAGCTCCCAAGCGGACCTCTACGAGCAGTACTTC	CASSQADLYEQYF
TRBV27	NA	14	TRBJ1-1	NA	TGTGCCAGCAGTTTACTTGCTGGGGCAGTCGAAGCTTTCTTT	CASSLLAGAVEAFF